The entry below describes one T cell receptor (beta chain). Its matching antigen is unknown. CDR1 is KGHDR, CDR2 SFDVKD, per germline. The CDR3 consists of 16 residues. Trimming took off 7 bases at V and 6 bases at J, with 21 bases between the two ends. The data originate from a study of T cell responses to AZD1222 COVID-19 vaccine. Study-wide context: Second-dose intervals near 4 or 12 weeks were combined. Study-wide points: Repertoire sampling was restricted to post-peak T cell response timepoints. The number of AZD1222 recipients seropositive at baseline was only six. Donors, mostly white British, included more females; clonal diversity was possibly underestimated.

Data came from immunoSEQ multiplex PCR; TCRdb stores just in-frame clones and leaves some out. Of roughly 180,000 clones in the sample, roughly 94% were seen once. The clonotype comes from an adult in good health. The chain has TRBV24-1 and TRBJ1-5; a weak D match, TRBD1 (6 bases). This material consisted of peripheral blood, taken on day 0 of AZD1222 vaccination. The CDR3 loop reads CATSASGASDGQPQHF. CDR3 bases: TGTGCCACCAGCGCCTCGGGGGCGTCGGACGGTCAGCCCCAGCATTTT.